A selection of T cell receptor beta chains follows, all from one sample in a study of T cells after posttransplantation cyclophosphamide. TCRdb's table, derived via immunoSEQ multiplex PCR, lists solely in-frame clones and lacks some. The table records some 22,000 clones, more than 70% of them present only once. Sequencing used PBMCs. Source of these receptors: an older woman with a blood cancer, CMV-positive, and with a related stem cell donor. Each CDR3 is given with its conserved first and last residue. The D gene is left open where the match is weak. Clone sizes are given selectively: once, few, many, or a class where the clone is expanded.

V: TRBV10-1
length: 14
D: .
size: .
J: TRBJ2-7
CDR3: CASSIGTPSYEQYF
DNA: TGCGCCAGCAGCATCGGGACACCTAGCTACGAGCAGTACTTC

V: TRBV4-1
length: 14
D: TRBD1
size: once
J: TRBJ1-1
CDR3: CASSKGQGGTEAFF
DNA: TGCGCCAGCAGCAAGGGACAGGGAGGAACTGAAGCTTTCTTT

V: TRBV19
length: 14
D: .
size: .
J: TRBJ2-7
CDR3: CASSIAGTSYEQYF
DNA: TGTGCCAGTAGTATAGCCGGGACTTCCTACGAGCAGTACTTC

V: TRBV5-1
length: 13
D: .
size: .
J: TRBJ2-7
CDR3: CASSLPGVYEQYF
DNA: TGCGCCAGCAGCTTGCCGGGGGTATACGAGCAGTACTTC

V: TRBV7-6
length: 14
D: TRBD2
size: .
J: TRBJ2-1
CDR3: CASSLSGSYNEQFF
DNA: TGTGCCAGCAGCTTGAGCGGGAGCTACAATGAGCAGTTCTTC

V: TRBV5-4
length: 14
D: TRBD2
size: .
J: TRBJ2-3
CDR3: CASSWGLASDTQYF
DNA: TGTGCCAGCAGCTGGGGACTAGCGTCAGATACGCAGTATTTT

V: TRBV6-5
length: 14
D: .
size: few
J: TRBJ2-7
CDR3: CASSYGGTGYEQYF
DNA: TGTGCCAGCAGTTACGGTGGTACGGGCTACGAGCAGTACTTC

V: TRBV4-1
length: 16
D: TRBD1
size: once
J: TRBJ2-5
CDR3: CASSQGTGGGQETQYF
DNA: TGCGCCAGCAGCCAAGGGACAGGGGGGGGTCAAGAGACCCAGTACTTC

V: TRBV23-1
length: 16
D: TRBD2
size: .
J: TRBJ2-7
CDR3: CATAKGVAGARYEQYF
DNA: TGCGCCACCGCAAAGGGGGTAGCGGGAGCGAGGTACGAGCAGTACTTC

V: TRBV5-1
length: 15
D: TRBD1
size: .
J: TRBJ1-2
CDR3: CASSPRGLLDYGYTF
DNA: TGCGCCAGCAGCCCGAGGGGGCTGTTGGACTATGGCTACACCTTC

V: TRBV7-9
length: 17
D: .
size: .
J: TRBJ2-1
CDR3: CASSLLWASALYNEQFF
DNA: TGTGCCAGCAGCTTATTGTGGGCCTCGGCCCTATACAATGAGCAGTTCTTC

V: TRBV5-6
length: 15
D: TRBD2
size: .
J: TRBJ2-3
CDR3: CASSVSGRNTDTQYF
DNA: TGTGCCAGCAGCGTTAGCGGGAGGAACACAGATACGCAGTATTTT

V: TRBV25-1
length: 17
D: .
size: .
J: TRBJ2-1
CDR3: CASSPPLGDSGANEQFF
DNA: TGTGCCAGCAGTCCCCCCCTCGGAGACAGTGGAGCCAATGAGCAGTTCTTC

V: TRBV6-1
length: 13
D: .
size: .
J: TRBJ1-1
CDR3: CASSVYISTEAFF
DNA: TGTGCCAGCAGTGTGTACATTTCCACTGAAGCTTTCTTT

V: TRBV7-2
length: 15
D: TRBD2
size: .
J: TRBJ2-7
CDR3: CASIQWTSGFYEQYF
DNA: TGTGCCAGCATCCAGTGGACTAGCGGGTTCTACGAGCAGTACTTC

V: TRBV5-4
length: 15
D: TRBD2
size: .
J: TRBJ2-1
CDR3: CAGGDGRESYNEQFF
DNA: TGTGCCGGCGGTGATGGGCGGGAGTCCTACAATGAGCAGTTCTTC

V: TRBV4-1
length: 16
D: TRBD2
size: .
J: TRBJ2-1
CDR3: CASSQHGLAGSDEQFF
DNA: TGCGCCAGCAGCCAACACGGACTAGCGGGTTCGGATGAGCAGTTCTTC

V: TRBV4-1
length: 18
D: .
size: .
J: TRBJ2-4
CDR3: CASSHAGISISTKNIQYF
DNA: TGCGCCAGCAGCCATGCAGGGATTTCAATTTCGACCAAAAACATTCAGTACTTC